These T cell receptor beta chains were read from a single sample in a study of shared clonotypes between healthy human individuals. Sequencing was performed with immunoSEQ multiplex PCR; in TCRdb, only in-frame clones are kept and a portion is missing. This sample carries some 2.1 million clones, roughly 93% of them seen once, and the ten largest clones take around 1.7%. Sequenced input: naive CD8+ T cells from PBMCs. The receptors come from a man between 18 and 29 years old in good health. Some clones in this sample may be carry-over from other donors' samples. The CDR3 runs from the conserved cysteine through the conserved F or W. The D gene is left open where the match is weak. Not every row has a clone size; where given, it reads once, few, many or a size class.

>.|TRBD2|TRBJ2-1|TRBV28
TGTGCCAGCAGTTCCAGGCTAGCGGGCAATGAGCAGTTCTTC
CASSSRLAGNEQFF
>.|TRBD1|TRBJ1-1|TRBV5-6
TGTGCCAGCAGCGGAGGGACAGGGATGAACACTGAAGCTTTCTTT
CASSGGTGMNTEAFF
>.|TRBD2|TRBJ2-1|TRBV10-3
TGTGCCATCAGTGGAGGGACTAGCGGGAAGGTCGATGAGCAGTTCTTC
CAISGGTSGKVDEQFF
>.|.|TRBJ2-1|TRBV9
TGTGCCAGCAGCCCCACGGGCGGGGACCTCTACAATGAGCAGTTCTTC
CASSPTGGDLYNEQFF
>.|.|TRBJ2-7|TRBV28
TGTGCCAGCAGTTTAAGACAGCTGAGCCACGAGCAGTACTTC
CASSLRQLSHEQYF
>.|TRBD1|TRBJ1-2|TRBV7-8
TGTGCCAGCAGCTCCGGGACAGGGAGCTATGGCTACACCTTC
CASSSGTGSYGYTF
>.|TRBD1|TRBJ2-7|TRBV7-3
TGTGCCAGCAGCTTAACCGGGACAGGGTCTAAGTACTTC
CASSLTGTGSKYF
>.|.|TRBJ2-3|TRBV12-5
TGTGCTAGTGGCTCTACCTCGAGGGGGCAGTATTTT
CASGSTSRGQYF
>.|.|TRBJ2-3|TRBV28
TGTGCCAGCAAGTACGAGTGGTCTACCTCCACAGATACGCAGTATTTT
CASKYEWSTSTDTQYF
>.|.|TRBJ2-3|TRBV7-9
TGTGCCACCACAGGGAGGATAACAGATACGCAGTATTTT
CATTGRITDTQYF
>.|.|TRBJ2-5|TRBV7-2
TGTGCCAGTGCTACTCTCCGGGGGACGGGGGAGACCCAGTACTTC
CASATLRGTGETQYF
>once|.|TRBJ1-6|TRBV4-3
TGCGCCAGCAGCCAAGACCTCACCAATTCACCCCTCCACTTT
CASSQDLTNSPLHF
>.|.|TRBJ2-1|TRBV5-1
TGCGCCAGCAGCTGGCCACCTGCGGGGAGCTCCTACAATGAGCAGTTCTTC
CASSWPPAGSSYNEQFF
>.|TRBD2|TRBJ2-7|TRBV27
TGTGCCAGCGCCCCGGGGGGGGGTTTCGAGCAGTACTTC
CASAPGGGFEQYF
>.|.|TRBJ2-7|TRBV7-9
TGTGCCAGCAGCCGGGACGCAGCCTACGAGCAGTACTTC
CASSRDAAYEQYF
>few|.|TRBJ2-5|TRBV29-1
TGCAGCGTTGAAGATGGGGTGAGGAGCCGAGAGACCCAGTACTTC
CSVEDGVRSRETQYF
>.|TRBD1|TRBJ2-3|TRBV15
TGTGCCACCAGCGGAACCGGGACAGGGGGCACAGATACGCAGTATTTT
CATSGTGTGGTDTQYF
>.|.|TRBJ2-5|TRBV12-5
TGTGCTAGTGGTTTGGACAACCAAGAGACCCAGTACTTC
CASGLDNQETQYF
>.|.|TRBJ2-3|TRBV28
TGTGCCAGCAATTACAAGGCCGTCACAGATACGCAGTATTTT
CASNYKAVTDTQYF
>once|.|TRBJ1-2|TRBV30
TGTGCCTGGAGTGTCGACAGCAACCCTAACTATGGCTACACCTTC
CAWSVDSNPNYGYTF
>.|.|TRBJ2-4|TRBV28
TGTGCCAGCAGTTTACATGTTTCCAAAAACATTCAGTACTTC
CASSLHVSKNIQYF
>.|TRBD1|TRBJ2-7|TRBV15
TGTGCCACCAGCAGAGAGGACAGGTCGCACGAGCAGTACTTC
CATSREDRSHEQYF
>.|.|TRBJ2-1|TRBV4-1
TGCGCCAGCAGCCAAGGGGTCCGCCGGACTTCTTACAATGAGCAGTTCTTC
CASSQGVRRTSYNEQFF
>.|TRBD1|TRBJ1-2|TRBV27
TGTGCCAGCAGTTCGGGACAGGGAGACTATGGCTACACCTTC
CASSSGQGDYGYTF
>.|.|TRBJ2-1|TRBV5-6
.
CASSPRGSTMSSSSEQFF
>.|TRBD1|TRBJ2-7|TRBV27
TGTGCCAGCAGTCCACCGACAGGGCGGCCGACGCAGTACTTC
CASSPPTGRPTQYF
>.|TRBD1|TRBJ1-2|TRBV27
TGTGCCAGCAGTTGGTCAGGGGGCGACTATGGCTACACCTTC
CASSWSGGDYGYTF
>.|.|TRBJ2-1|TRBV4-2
TGTGCCAGCAGCCAAGTGGGACCCCAAGGCAATGAGCAGTTCTTC
CASSQVGPQGNEQFF
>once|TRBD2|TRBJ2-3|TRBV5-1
TGCGCCAGCAGCTTGGCCGAGCGGGAGTCCCCCTCAGATACGCAGTATTTT
CASSLAERESPSDTQYF
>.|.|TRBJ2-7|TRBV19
TGTGCCAGTAGCCCAGGACGGGGATCCTACGAGCAGTACTTC
CASSPGRGSYEQYF
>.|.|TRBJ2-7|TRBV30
TGTGCCTGGAGCTTTGCCGGTCCCTACGAGCAGTACTTC
CAWSFAGPYEQYF
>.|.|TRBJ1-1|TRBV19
TGTGCCAGTAGTGCCGACAGACACACTGAAGCTTTCTTT
CASSADRHTEAFF
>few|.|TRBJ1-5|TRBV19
TGTGCCAGTAGTATAGGCTGGGGACAGCCCCAGCATTTT
CASSIGWGQPQHF
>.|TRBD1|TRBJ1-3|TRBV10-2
TGCGCCAGCAGACGTGGGCAGGGGGCGGACACCATATATTTT
CASRRGQGADTIYF
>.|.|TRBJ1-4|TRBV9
TGTGCCAGCAGCGCTCACAGGGATGTTAATGAAAAACTGTTTTTT
CASSAHRDVNEKLFF
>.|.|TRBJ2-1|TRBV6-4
TGTGCCACCGGCTCGGGGTTTTCCTACAATGAGCAGTTCTTC
CATGSGFSYNEQFF
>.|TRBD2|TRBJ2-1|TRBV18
TGTGCCAGCTCACCACCGAGGGTAGCGGGAGCCTACAATGAGCAGTTCTTC
CASSPPRVAGAYNEQFF
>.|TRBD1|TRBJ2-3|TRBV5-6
TGTGCCAGCAGCTTGGACCTGACAGGGACCAGGCCAGATACGCAGTATTTT
CASSLDLTGTRPDTQYF
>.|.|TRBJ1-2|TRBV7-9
TGTGCCAGCAGCTTACACCTCCTTGGAGGCTACACCTTC
CASSLHLLGGYTF
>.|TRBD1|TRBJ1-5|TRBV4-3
TGCGCCAGCAGCCAATATTGGACAGGGGACCCCGAGAATCAGCCCCAGCATTTT
CASSQYWTGDPENQPQHF
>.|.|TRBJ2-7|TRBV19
TGTGCCAGTAGTATAAACAGGTTAAACGAGCAGTACTTC
CASSINRLNEQYF
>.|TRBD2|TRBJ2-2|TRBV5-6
TGTGCCAGCAGCCCACCGGGACTAGCGACCGGGGAGCTGTTTTTT
CASSPPGLATGELFF
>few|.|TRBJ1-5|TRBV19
TGTGCCAGTAGCAAACGGGAGCCCCAGCATTTT
CASSKREPQHF
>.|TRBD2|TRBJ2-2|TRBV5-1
TGCGCCAGCAGCTCGGGACTAGCGGGAGTTACCGGGGAGCTGTTTTTT
CASSSGLAGVTGELFF
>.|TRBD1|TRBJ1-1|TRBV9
TGTGCCAGCAGCGTAGGAGGGGGCGGGAAAGCTTTCTTT
CASSVGGGGKAFF
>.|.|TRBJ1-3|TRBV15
TGTGCCACCAGCAGGGACCGTGCTCGAGGAAACACCATATATTTT
CATSRDRARGNTIYF
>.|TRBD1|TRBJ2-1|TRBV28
TGTGCCAGCAGTTTTATTCCAGGGGACAGTGATGAGCAGTTCTTC
CASSFIPGDSDEQFF
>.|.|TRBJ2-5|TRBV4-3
TGCGCCAGCAGCCAAGATCGGGGGAGTGGAGAGACCCAGTACTTC
CASSQDRGSGETQYF
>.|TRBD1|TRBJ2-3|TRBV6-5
TGTGCCAGCAGTTACTACGGGACAGGAAGCACAGATACGCAGTATTTT
CASSYYGTGSTDTQYF
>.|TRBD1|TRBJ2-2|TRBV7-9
TGTGCCAGCAGCCCCCGGTCCCACAGGGGGGCGAACACCGGGGAGCTGTTTTTT
CASSPRSHRGANTGELFF
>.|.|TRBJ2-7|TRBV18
TGTGCCAGCTCACCGACGGATAGGGGTACGGCCTACGAGCAGTACTTC
CASSPTDRGTAYEQYF
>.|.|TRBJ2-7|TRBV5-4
TGTGCCAGCAGCTTGGCTTTCGCGGGGTCCATCTACGAGCAGTACTTC
CASSLAFAGSIYEQYF